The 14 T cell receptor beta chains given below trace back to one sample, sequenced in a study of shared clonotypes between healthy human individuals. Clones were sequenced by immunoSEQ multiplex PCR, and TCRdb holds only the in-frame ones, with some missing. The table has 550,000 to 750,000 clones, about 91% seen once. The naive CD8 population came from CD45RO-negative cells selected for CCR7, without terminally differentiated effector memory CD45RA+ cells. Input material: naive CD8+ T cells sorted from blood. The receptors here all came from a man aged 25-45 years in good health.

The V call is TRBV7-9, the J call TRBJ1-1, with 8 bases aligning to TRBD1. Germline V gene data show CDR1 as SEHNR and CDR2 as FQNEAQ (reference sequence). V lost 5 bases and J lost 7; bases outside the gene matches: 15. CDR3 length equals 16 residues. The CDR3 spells CASSDKTQGAGYEAFF. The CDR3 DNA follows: TGTGCCAGCAGCGATAAGACTCAGGGGGCCGGGTATGAAGCTTTCTTT.

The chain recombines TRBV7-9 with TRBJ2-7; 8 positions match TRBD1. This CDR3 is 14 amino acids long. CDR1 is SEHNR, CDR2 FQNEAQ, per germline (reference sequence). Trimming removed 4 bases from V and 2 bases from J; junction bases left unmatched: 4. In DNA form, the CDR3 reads TGTGCCAGCAGCTACCGGGACAGGACCTACGAGCAGTACTTC. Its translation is CASSYRDRTYEQYF.

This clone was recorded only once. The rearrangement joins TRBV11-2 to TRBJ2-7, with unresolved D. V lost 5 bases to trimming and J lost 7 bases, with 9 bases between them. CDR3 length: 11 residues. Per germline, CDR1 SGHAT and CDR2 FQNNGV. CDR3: CASSLLDEQYF. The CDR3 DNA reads TGTGCCAGCAGCCTCCTGGATGAGCAGTACTTC. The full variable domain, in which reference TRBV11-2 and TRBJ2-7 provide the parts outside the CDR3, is EAGVAQSPRYKIIEKRQSVAFWCNPISGHATLYWYQQILGQGPKLLIQFQNNGVVDDSQLPKDRFSAERLKGVDSTLKIQPAKLEDSAVYLCASSLLDEQYFGPGTRLTVT.

The CDR3 sequence: CASSRTPPASPRINEQFF. CDR3 coding DNA: TGTGCCAGCAGCCGAACCCCCCCCGCTAGCCCCCGTATCAATGAGCAGTTCTTC. This rearrangement joins TRBV11-2 to TRBJ2-1, with D tentatively TRBD2 (5 bases). The V end was cut by 5 bases, the J end by 6 bases, with 26 bases between. CDR1 is SGHAT, CDR2 FQNNGV, per germline. The CDR3 is made up of 18 amino acids.

CDR3 protein: CASSLVVEDYEQYF. The CDR3 DNA reads TGTGCCAGCAGCTTAGTTGTCGAGGACTACGAGCAGTACTTC. The J gene is TRBJ2-7, the V gene TRBV7-9; D remains ambiguous. The germline V and J ends were trimmed by 1 base and 3 bases, with 10 bases remaining between them. Germline values: CDR1 SEHNR, CDR2 FQNEAQ (reference sequence). The CDR3 covers 14 residues.

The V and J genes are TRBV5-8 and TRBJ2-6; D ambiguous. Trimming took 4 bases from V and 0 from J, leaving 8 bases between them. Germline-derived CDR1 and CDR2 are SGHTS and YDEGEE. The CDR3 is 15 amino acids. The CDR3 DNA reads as TGTGCCAGCAGCCCCCCGGACTCTGGGGCCAACGTCCTGACTTTC. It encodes CASSPPDSGANVLTF. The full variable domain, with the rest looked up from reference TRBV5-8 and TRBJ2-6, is EAGVTQSPTHLIKTRGQQATLRCSPISGHTSVYWYQQALGLGLQFLLWYDEGEERNRGNFPPRFSGRQFPNYSSELNVNALELEDSALYLCASSPPDSGANVLTFGAGSRLTVL.

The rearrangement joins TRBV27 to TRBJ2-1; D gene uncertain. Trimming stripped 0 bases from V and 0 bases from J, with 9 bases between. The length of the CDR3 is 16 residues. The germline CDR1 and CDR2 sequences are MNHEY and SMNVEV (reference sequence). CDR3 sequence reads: CASSLSFRTSYNEQFF. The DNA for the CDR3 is TGTGCCAGCAGTTTATCGTTTCGAACCTCCTACAATGAGCAGTTCTTC.

The CDR3 nucleotides read TGCGCCAGCAGCCCACTAGCGAACATAGACAATGAGCAGTTCTTC. Its protein product is CASSPLANIDNEQFF. This rearrangement joins TRBV4-1 to TRBJ2-1, with TRBD2 identical over 7 bases. Germline CDR1 and CDR2: MGHRA and YSYEKL. This CDR3 comprises 15 residues. J lost 5 bases, V lost 4 bases, and 8 bases had no gene match.

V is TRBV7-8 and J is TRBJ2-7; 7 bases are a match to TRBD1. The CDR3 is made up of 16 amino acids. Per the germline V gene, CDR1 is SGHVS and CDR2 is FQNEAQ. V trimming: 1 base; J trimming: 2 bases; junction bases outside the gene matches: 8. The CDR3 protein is CASSLERDRRAYEQYF. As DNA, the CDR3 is TGTGCCAGCAGCTTAGAGAGGGACAGAAGGGCCTACGAGCAGTACTTC.

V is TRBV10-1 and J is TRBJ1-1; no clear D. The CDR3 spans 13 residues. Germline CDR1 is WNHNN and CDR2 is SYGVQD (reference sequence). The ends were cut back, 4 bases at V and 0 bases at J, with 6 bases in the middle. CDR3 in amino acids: CASSVGMNTEAFF. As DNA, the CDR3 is TGCGCCAGCAGTGTGGGGATGAACACTGAAGCTTTCTTT.

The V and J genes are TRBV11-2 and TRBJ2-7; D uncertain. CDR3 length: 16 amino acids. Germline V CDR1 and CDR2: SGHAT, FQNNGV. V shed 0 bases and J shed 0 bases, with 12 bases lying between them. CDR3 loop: CASSLERQDASYEQYF. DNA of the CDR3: TGTGCCAGCAGCTTAGAACGGCAGGACGCCTCCTACGAGCAGTACTTC.

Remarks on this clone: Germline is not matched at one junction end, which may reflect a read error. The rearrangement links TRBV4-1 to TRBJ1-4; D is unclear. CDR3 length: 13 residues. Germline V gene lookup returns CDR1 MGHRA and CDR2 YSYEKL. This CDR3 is CASSQDQWLIISF. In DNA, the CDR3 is TGCGCCAGCAGCCAAGATCAATGGCTTATAATTAGTTTT.

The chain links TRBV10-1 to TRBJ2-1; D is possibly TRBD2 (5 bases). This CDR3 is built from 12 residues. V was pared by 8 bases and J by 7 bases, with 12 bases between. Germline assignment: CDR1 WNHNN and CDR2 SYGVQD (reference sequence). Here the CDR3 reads CASSGSGNEQFF. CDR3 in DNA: TGCGCCAGCTCGGGCTCGGGGAATGAGCAGTTCTTC.

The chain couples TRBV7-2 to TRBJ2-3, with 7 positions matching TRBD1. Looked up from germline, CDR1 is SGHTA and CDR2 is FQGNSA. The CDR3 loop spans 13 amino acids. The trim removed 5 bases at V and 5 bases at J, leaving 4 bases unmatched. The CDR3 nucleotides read TGTGCCAGCAGCGCCCAGGGGGAAGATACGCAGTATTTT. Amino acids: CASSAQGEDTQYF.